The rows below give T cell receptor beta chains drawn from one sample of a study of blood T cell repertoires in COVID-19. Some clones are missing from TCRdb's copy, which holds only in-frame ones; the method was immunoSEQ multiplex PCR. The sample records almost 200,000 clones, more than 80% being singletons. Specimen: PBMCs or T cells enriched from blood (not recorded which). These receptors all stem from a woman aged 18-35 years who had recovered from COVID-19. CDR3s include the opening cysteine and the closing phenylalanine or tryptophan. D genes are given only for firm matches.

len: 14
j_gene: TRBJ2-1
v_gene: TRBV2
d_gene: NA
CDR3nt: TGTGCCAGCAGTGAAGAGCTGATTCCAAATGAGCAGTTCTTC
CDR3aa: CASSEELIPNEQFF

len: 14
j_gene: TRBJ1-4
v_gene: TRBV29-1
d_gene: NA
CDR3nt: TGCAGCGTTGAATCCGGAGTACCGACGGGGAAACTGTTTTTT
CDR3aa: CSVESGVPTGKLFF

len: 13
j_gene: TRBJ2-3
v_gene: TRBV2
d_gene: TRBD2
CDR3nt: TGTGCCAGCCACCTGGGGGGGGCAGATACGCAGTATTTT
CDR3aa: CASHLGGADTQYF

len: 15
j_gene: TRBJ2-1
v_gene: TRBV7-2
d_gene: TRBD2
CDR3nt: TGTGCCAGCAGCCCCAGGACTAGCGGGGGACCGGAGCAGTTCTTC
CDR3aa: CASSPRTSGGPEQFF

len: 13
j_gene: TRBJ1-1
v_gene: TRBV29-1
d_gene: NA
CDR3nt: TGCAGCGTTTCGACAGGTGAGGACACTGAAGCTTTCTTT
CDR3aa: CSVSTGEDTEAFF

len: 17
j_gene: TRBJ2-5
v_gene: TRBV6-2/TRBV6-3
d_gene: NA
CDR3nt: TGTGCCAGCAGTTACGAGGTTGGGTTGAGCAGCGAAGAGACCCAGTACTTC
CDR3aa: CASSYEVGLSSEETQYF

len: 16
j_gene: TRBJ2-1
v_gene: TRBV24-1
d_gene: NA
CDR3nt: TGTGCCACCAGTGATTCATTGGGGGGAAGACTAAATGAGCAGTTCTTC
CDR3aa: CATSDSLGGRLNEQFF

len: 13
j_gene: TRBJ2-1
v_gene: TRBV28
d_gene: NA
CDR3nt: TGTGCCAGCATGAGGGGGTTGTACAATGAGCAGTTCTTC
CDR3aa: CASMRGLYNEQFF

len: 17
j_gene: TRBJ2-1
v_gene: TRBV4-2
d_gene: TRBD2
CDR3nt: TGTGCCAGCAGCCGCGGACTAGCGGGGGGCGGGGACAATGAGCAGTTCTTC
CDR3aa: CASSRGLAGGGDNEQFF

len: 16
j_gene: TRBJ1-6
v_gene: TRBV28
d_gene: TRBD1
CDR3nt: TGTGCCAGCAGTTCCCCCCAAAGGGGGCTCGATTCACCCCTCCACTTT
CDR3aa: CASSSPQRGLDSPLHF

len: 14
j_gene: TRBJ2-3
v_gene: TRBV5-5
d_gene: NA
CDR3nt: TGTGCCAGCAGCTTGGCTCTAGCGACAGATACGCAGTATTTT
CDR3aa: CASSLALATDTQYF

len: 15
j_gene: TRBJ1-2
v_gene: TRBV7-2
d_gene: NA
CDR3nt: TGTGCCAGCAGCTTAGGTACAGGGCCTGTGGGAGGCTACACCTTC
CDR3aa: CASSLGTGPVGGYTF

len: 15
j_gene: TRBJ1-2
v_gene: TRBV28
d_gene: TRBD1
CDR3nt: TGTGCCACCCTCTTCCAGGGGGCGCCGAGCTATGGCTACACCTTC
CDR3aa: CATLFQGAPSYGYTF

len: 16
j_gene: TRBJ2-3
v_gene: TRBV28
d_gene: NA
CDR3nt: TGTGCCAGCAGGCCGACTTGGGACACTAGCACAGATACGCAGTATTTT
CDR3aa: CASRPTWDTSTDTQYF

len: 12
j_gene: TRBJ1-2
v_gene: TRBV19
d_gene: NA
CDR3nt: TGTGCCAGTAGTAAGCCAATCAATGGCTACACCTTC
CDR3aa: CASSKPINGYTF

len: 15
j_gene: TRBJ1-6
v_gene: TRBV28
d_gene: NA
CDR3nt: TGTGCCAGCAGTTTAGGGGGGAACACTAATTCACCCCTCCACTTT
CDR3aa: CASSLGGNTNSPLHF

len: 14
j_gene: TRBJ2-5
v_gene: TRBV5-1
d_gene: TRBD1
CDR3nt: TGCGCCAGCAGCTTGCCCGACAGGGCCAAGACCCAGTACTTC
CDR3aa: CASSLPDRAKTQYF

len: 16
j_gene: TRBJ1-2
v_gene: TRBV5-1
d_gene: TRBD1
CDR3nt: TGCGCCAGCAGCAGACCACCGACAGGGGATACGTATGGCTACACCTTC
CDR3aa: CASSRPPTGDTYGYTF